This TCR beta chain derives from a study of control samples from healthy donors and cancer patients. This clone was seen only once. Using immunoSEQ multiplex PCR, the repertoire was profiled, and TCRdb retains in-frame clones only, with some absent. The top ten clones hold over 4.5% of a sample with around 77,000 clones, about 92% of them seen once. The CDR3 totals 14 residues. In germline, CDR1 is SGDLS, CDR2 YYNGEE. V shed 6 bases and J shed 0 bases, with 9 bases lying between them. The source is an older woman in good health. The V call is TRBV9, the J call TRBJ2-2; D possibly corresponds to TRBD1 (5 bases). Specimen: blood. In nucleotides, the CDR3 is TGTGCCAGCAAAGAGACAGCGAACACCGGGGAGCTGTTTTTT. Its protein is CASKETANTGELFF. Full variable domain (missing parts from reference TRBV9 and TRBJ2-2): DSGVTQTPKHLITATGQRVTLRCSPRSGDLSVYWYQQSLDQGLQFLIQYYNGEERAKGNILERFSAQQFPDLHSELNLSSLELGDSALYFCASKETANTGELFFGEGSRLTVL.